One sample yielded the 12 T cell receptor beta chains listed below, sequenced in a study of PD-1 blockade in classical Hodgkin lymphoma. Generated by immunoSEQ multiplex PCR, the TCRdb table keeps only in-frame clones and is missing some. The sample contains about 64,000 clones, about 90% of which appear only once. Noted time point: cycle 4 day 1 (C4D1), after 6 weeks of nivolumab. With no exception, relapse followed autologous stem cell transplantation in all patients, and brentuximab vedotin exposure varied. Sequenced here: peripheral blood mononuclear cells (PBMCs), sampled before the fourth cycle of nivolumab. Every receptor here comes from a human donor with classical Hodgkin lymphoma.

This clone turned up a few times. The rearrangement uses TRBV6-1 and TRBJ1-2, with a tentative D call TRBD1 (5 bases). Trimming left V 5 bases short and J 8 bases short, with 9 bases between. The CDR3 totals 11 residues. CDR1 is MNHNS and CDR2 is SASEGT in the germline V gene. DNA of the CDR3: TGTGCCAGCAGTTACGGGGCAGGCTACACCTTC. Its protein is CASSYGAGYTF.

This clone is a singleton in its sample. The genes are TRBV18 and TRBJ2-5, with D uncertain. The V end was cut by 1 base, the J end by 4 bases, with 4 bases between. This CDR3 contains 12 residues. Looked up from germline, CDR1 is KGHSH and CDR2 is LQKENI. CDR3 amino acids: CASSPRGETQYF. DNA for the CDR3: TGTGCCAGCTCACCACGGGGAGAGACCCAGTACTTC.

The chain uses TRBV15 and TRBJ1-5, with D perhaps matching TRBD1 (6 bases). This CDR3 is 16 amino acids long. From germline, CDR1 is LNHNV and CDR2 YYDKDF (reference sequence). V was clipped by 0 bases and J by 2 bases, with 11 bases between them. The CDR3 sequence: CATSREQGTGNQPQHF. CDR3 DNA: TGTGCCACCAGCAGAGAACAGGGCACCGGCAATCAGCCCCAGCATTTT.

This clone has more than one count but fewer than ten. A junction end diverges from the germline sequence, so it may reflect a read error. This rearrangement joins TRBV6-1 to TRBJ2-7; 10 bases fit TRBD1. Germline lookup yields CDR1 MNHNS and CDR2 SASEGT. The CDR3 is 14 amino acids. The CDR3 nucleotides are TGTGCCAGCAGTGCCGGGACAGGGGTGGCCTGGCGGGGGTTC. Protein product: CASSAGTGVAWRGF.

This clone occurred once. The chain is built from TRBV19 and TRBJ2-6; the D call may be TRBD1 or TRBD2 (5 bases each). This CDR3 is 18 amino acids long. The germline gives CDR1 LNHDA, CDR2 SQIVND (reference sequence). Trimming removed 7 bases at V and 0 bases at J, with 19 bases between. CDR3: CASKEAGTILSGANVLTF. The DNA for the CDR3 is TGTGCCAGTAAGGAGGCAGGGACCATTCTCTCTGGGGCCAACGTCCTGACTTTC.

J is TRBJ2-1 and V is TRBV6-5; no clear D. Germline lookup yields CDR1 MNHEY and CDR2 SVGAGI. Trimming cost V 6 bases and J 1 base, with 10 bases left between them. The CDR3 runs to 14 residues. CDR3 sequence reads: CASSSSKSYNEQFF. The CDR3 coding sequence is TGTGCCAGCAGCTCAAGTAAATCCTACAATGAGCAGTTCTTC.

The chain recombines TRBV6-1 with TRBJ2-3, with D hard to call. Germline loops: CDR1 MNHNS, CDR2 SASEGT. The CDR3 is made up of 13 amino acids. V lost 6 bases and J 8 bases, leaving 15 bases between the germline ends. CDR3 sequence reads: CASSLGPSGTQYF. The CDR3 nucleotides read TGTGCCAGCAGCCTAGGACCCTCGGGTACGCAGTATTTT.

The CDR3 reads CASGLKRGAAPWNTQYF. Written as DNA, the CDR3 is TGTGCTAGTGGTTTGAAACGGGGGGCCGCGCCGTGGAATACGCAGTATTTT. The V and J genes are TRBV12-5 and TRBJ2-3, with D possibly being TRBD2 (7 bases). The CDR3 extends over 17 amino acids. Deletions cut 2 bases from V and 7 bases from J, with 22 bases between. Germline assignment: CDR1 LGHNT and CDR2 FRNRAP.

The rearrangement joins TRBV10-3 to TRBJ1-5; D is ambiguous. CDR3 length: 13 amino acids. Trimming took off 2 bases at V and 5 bases at J, with 7 bases between the two ends. Germline loops: CDR1 ENHRY, CDR2 SYGVKD. CDR3 nucleotides: TGTGCCATCAGTGAGACGTCGGATCAGCCCCAGCATTTT. This encodes CAISETSDQPQHF.

The chain employs TRBV29-1 and TRBJ1-6; no clear D. The V and J ends lost 5 bases and 8 bases respectively, with 13 bases between them. The CDR3 has 13 amino acids. Germline values: CDR1 SQVTM, CDR2 ANQGSEA. The CDR3 coding sequence is TGCAGCGTTACAGAAAACGAAGATTCACCCCTCCACTTT. Its protein is CSVTENEDSPLHF.

As for this clone: The junction does not match germline at one end; this may be a read error. The rearrangement joins TRBV13 to TRBJ1-3, with D maybe TRBD1 (6 bases). CDR3 length: 14 amino acids. The germline CDR1 and CDR2 sequences are PRHDT and FYEKMQ (reference sequence). The CDR3 region is CASSLGTAQGKGDF. CDR3 in DNA: TGTGCCAGCAGCTTAGGGACTGCGCAGGGGAAGGGGGATTTT. Together with reference TRBV13 and TRBJ1-3, the CDR3 gives the full variable domain: AAGVIQSPRHLIKEKRETATLKCYPIPRHDTVYWYQQGPGQDPQFLISFYEKMQSDKGSIPDRFSAQQFSDYHSELNMSSLELGDSALYFCASSLGTAQGKGDFGEGSWLTVV.

This clone turned up a few times. V usage is TRBV9 and J usage is TRBJ1-2, with D uncertain. The CDR3 is 11 amino acids. Germline V gene sequence: CDR1 SGDLS, CDR2 YYNGEE. The V and J ends lost 3 bases and 8 bases respectively, with 8 bases between them. In nucleotides, the CDR3 is TGTGCCAGCAGCGGGGGAAGGGGCTACACCTTC. This encodes CASSGGRGYTF.